The 8 T cell receptor beta chains given below trace back to one sample, sequenced in a study of cytomegalovirus exposure and HLA in healthy donors. Vbeta (60) and Jbeta (13) primers were used in the PCR. Repertoires were generated with immunoSEQ multiplex PCR, while TCRdb's copy carries only in-frame clones and drops some. The data contain approximately 180,000 clones, 55% to 75% of them singletons. Sequences were obtained from PBMCs. Receptors originate from a human donor in good health.

The chain uses TRBV19 and TRBJ2-1, with TRBD2 matching 12 bases. This CDR3 has 19 residues. Unmatched junction bases numbered 11, after V lost 3 bases and J lost 2 bases. Germline V gene lookup returns CDR1 LNHDA and CDR2 SQIVND (reference sequence). CDR3 in amino acids: CASSITSRSSGGAYNEQFF. CDR3 DNA: TGTGCCAGTAGTATTACCAGCCGCTCTAGCGGGGGGGCCTACAATGAGCAGTTCTTC.

This clone was observed a few times. The rearrangement uses TRBV5-1 and TRBJ2-7, with 7 bases lining up with TRBD1. Germline V gene lookup returns CDR1 SGHRS and CDR2 YFSETQ. V gave up 4 bases and J gave up 4 bases; unmatched junction bases: 8. CDR3 length equals 14 residues. In DNA, the CDR3 is TGCGCCAGCAGCAAAGGACAGGAAGATTACGAGCAGTACTTC. Protein sequence: CASSKGQEDYEQYF.

The chain is built from TRBV7-9 and TRBJ2-5; D gene unclear. CDR1 and CDR2 from the germline V gene are SEHNR and FQNEAQ (reference sequence). This CDR3 spans 15 amino acids. Trimming shortened V by 1 base and J by 2 bases, and 11 bases separated the two germline ends. The CDR3 loop reads CASSLDGGPQETQYF. As DNA, the CDR3 is TGTGCCAGCAGCTTAGATGGCGGTCCGCAAGAGACCCAGTACTTC.

The chain employs TRBV15 and TRBJ2-2; 8 bases are shared with TRBD1. The V gene's germline CDR1 is LNHNV and CDR2 YYDKDF (reference sequence). The CDR3 length is 15 residues. Trimming cost V 7 bases and J 6 bases; bases outside gene matches: 10. Here the CDR3 DNA reads TGTGCCACCAAGGTCCGGACAGGGTCTGCCGGGGAGCTGTTTTTT. As protein: CATKVRTGSAGELFF.

The V gene is TRBV7-6, the J gene TRBJ1-1; TRBD1 might be the D (5 bases). The CDR3 runs 14 residues. In germline, CDR1 is SGHVS, CDR2 FNYEAQ. The V end lost 5 bases, the J end lost 4 bases, and 14 bases lay between the germline ends. CDR3 in DNA: TGTGCCAGCAGCGCCCGATTGGGGGGCACTGAAGCTTTCTTT. It codes for CASSARLGGTEAFF.

This rearrangement joins TRBV9 to TRBJ2-3, with 9 bases aligning to TRBD2. Trimming cost V 0 bases and J 1 base; bases outside gene matches: 12. The CDR3 spans 19 residues. The germline CDR1 and CDR2 sequences are SGDLS and YYNGEE. As DNA, the CDR3 is TGTGCCAGCAGCGTAGGGCTAGCGGGACCGGCGGGCGGCACAGATACGCAGTATTTT. The encoded protein is CASSVGLAGPAGGTDTQYF.

This clone is a singleton in its sample. J is TRBJ2-7 and V is TRBV12-5, with D tentatively TRBD1 (6 bases). CDR1 and CDR2 (germline): LGHNT, FRNRAP. CDR3 length: 12 residues. Trimming took 5 bases from V and 6 from J, leaving 11 bases between them. DNA for the CDR3: TGTGCTAGTGGTCTGACAGGTCTCGAGCAGTACTTC. Its protein is CASGLTGLEQYF.

This clone occurred a few times. This chain connects TRBV6-6 to TRBJ2-5, with D perhaps matching TRBD2 (6 bases). With 6 bases removed from V and 3 bases from J, the gap between germline ends came to 17 bases. Germline V lookup: CDR1 MNHNY, CDR2 SVGAGI (reference sequence). The CDR3 has 15 amino acids. The CDR3 sequence: CASSSREVEKETQYF. CDR3 coding DNA: TGTGCCAGCAGCTCGCGGGAAGTTGAAAAAGAGACCCAGTACTTC.